These T cell receptor beta chains were read from a single sample in a study of regulatory and conventional T cells in RAG deficiency. The data were produced by immunoSEQ multiplex PCR, yet TCRdb's version contains in-frame clones alone and is incomplete. The sample lists 20,000 to 25,000 clones; around 96% were seen once. This sample also belongs to another study, concerning regulatory T cells.

The sample was CD25- CD4+ T cells sorted from blood. The source of these receptors is a human donor in good health. The CDR3 runs from the conserved cysteine through the conserved F or W. Fields, in order: clone size, J gene, V gene, D gene, CDR3 protein, CDR3 DNA. A D gene is named only where the DNA matches it firmly. The size entry is marked missing in some rows and otherwise reads once, few, many or a size class.

once	TRBJ2-7	TRBV30	.	CAWSTAYEQYF	TGTGCCTGGAGTACAGCCTACGAGCAGTACTTC
.	TRBJ1-6	TRBV30	.	CAWTLITIGSPLHF	TGTGCCTGGACCCTGATTACCATCGGGTCACCCCTCCACTTT
.	TRBJ2-1	TRBV29-1	.	CSVDDSYNEQFF	TGCAGCGTTGATGACAGCTACAATGAGCAGTTCTTC
.	TRBJ1-2	TRBV28	.	CASSPSLFGKGYTF	TGTGCCAGCAGCCCGAGTCTCTTCGGGAAAGGCTACACCTTC
.	TRBJ1-2	TRBV5-1	.	CASSSTDLNLNYGYTF	TGCGCCAGCAGCTCTACAGATCTCAACCTTAACTATGGCTACACCTTC
.	TRBJ2-2	TRBV9	TRBD1	CASSLTGGYTGELFF	TGTGCCAGCAGCCTCACAGGGGGATACACCGGGGAGCTGTTTTTT
.	TRBJ2-1	TRBV18	TRBD1	CASSATFGTGHYNEQFF	TGTGCCAGCTCAGCTACCTTCGGGACAGGGCATTACAATGAGCAGTTCTTC
once	TRBJ2-2	TRBV9	TRBD2	CASSGISGGATGELFF	TGTGCCAGCAGCGGAATTAGCGGGGGGGCCACCGGGGAGCTGTTTTTT
.	TRBJ1-2	TRBV28	TRBD1	CASSSPDRANYGYTF	TGTGCCAGCAGTTCCCCCGACAGGGCTAACTATGGCTACACCTTC
.	TRBJ1-1	TRBV30	.	CAWSPQRGEAFF	TGTGCCTGGAGTCCGCAGAGGGGGGAAGCTTTCTTT
.	TRBJ2-5	TRBV13	.	CASSSLGRVSQETQYF	TGTGCCAGCAGCTCCCTCGGGCGGGTTTCCCAAGAGACCCAGTACTTC
.	TRBJ2-5	TRBV2	.	CASKAVTETQYF	TGTGCCAGCAAAGCGGTTACCGAGACCCAGTACTTC
.	TRBJ1-5	TRBV30	.	CAWSVGAVSNQPQHF	TGTGCCTGGAGTGTAGGTGCGGTGAGCAATCAGCCCCAGCATTTT
.	TRBJ1-2	TRBV5-4	TRBD1	CASSGGQEGYTF	TGTGCCAGCAGTGGGGGACAGGAAGGCTACACCTTC
.	TRBJ2-7	TRBV2	.	CASSERGSEQYF	TGTGCCAGCAGTGAAAGGGGTTCCGAGCAGTACTTC
.	TRBJ2-5	TRBV5-1	TRBD1	CASSWGQGGGETQYF	TGCGCCAGCAGCTGGGGACAGGGAGGGGGAGAGACCCAGTACTTC
.	TRBJ1-3	TRBV30	.	CAWRPGKFSSSGNTIYF	TGTGCCTGGAGGCCGGGAAAATTCAGTTCCTCTGGAAACACCATATATTTT
few	TRBJ2-7	TRBV18	TRBD2	CASSPFAGTSGTSDYEQYF	TGTGCCAGCTCACCCTTTGCCGGGACTAGCGGGACCTCTGACTACGAGCAGTACTTC
.	TRBJ2-7	TRBV7-2	.	CASSSQGFEQYF	TGTGCCAGCAGCTCACAGGGATTCGAGCAGTACTTC
.	TRBJ1-2	TRBV14	.	CASSQDRTVYGYTF	TGTGCCAGCAGCCAAGATAGGACAGTCTATGGCTACACCTTC
.	TRBJ2-7	TRBV15	.	CATSRGLSYEQYF	TGTGCCACCAGCAGAGGTTTAAGTTACGAGCAGTACTTC
.	TRBJ1-4	TRBV18	.	CASSWTAATNEKLFF	TGTGCCAGCTCGTGGACAGCTGCAACTAATGAAAAACTGTTTTTT